The entry that follows covers one T cell receptor (beta chain) sequence. This clone was counted only a few times. The antigen this receptor binds is unknown. Qualities for individual bases were not recorded, and no much larger clone is one base off. The data are from a study of blood T cell repertoires in COVID-19 (dated by TCRdb to 2018 to 2021). About the full investigation: Samples covering the acute and convalescent phases of COVID-19 were provided by collaborators in the United States, Italy and Spain. The prospective study material was composed of cDNA or gDNA derived from T cells, B-cell-depleted T cells, or PBMCs. Subjects who had been exposed to COVID-19, were actively infected with it, or had recovered from it provided the deeply sampled blood TCRbeta repertoires that made up the dataset. A freely available public database, intended as a resource for researchers studying the immune response to SARS-CoV-2, is where the repertoires were released. The samples were drawn from two sources: the first 160 participants of the ongoing ImmuneRACE study, and 1,254 subjects contributed by 6 global collaborators. Sample metadata almost always included a de-identified subject ID, COVID-19 status, age in years and sex. Where available, HLA class I and class II types were taken from metadata supplied by the sample provider and were not determined by assay-based typing. What the research found in general, with its limitations: How much clinical and demographic metadata was included differed by source and by participant, and the metadata was provided uncurated.

The immunoSEQ Assay, a bias-controlled multiplex PCR, was used to amplify TCRbeta CDR3 regions from genomic DNA. Per the original workflow: The number of nucleated cells in each sample was estimated by amplification of reference gene primers within the assay. To quantify the absolute abundance of each unique TCRbeta CDR3 rearrangement, sequence reads were collapsed and filtered. For each sample, productive Simpson clonality was calculated as the square root of Simpson's diversity index over productive rearrangements. Entries here come from immuneACCESS through TCRdb and include only in-frame sequences with V and J called. Some clones fail to appear in such tables; in the studies checked, an unresolved V gene covers under half of the shortfall, and the cause of the remainder is unknown. The V and J calls and clone size were taken over from that table, and D and trimming were inferred from the DNA. For this sample there are 250,000 to 300,000 clones; 80% to 90% appear just once. The leading ten clones occupy 3.5% to 5% of the sample.

A second Seattle source provided samples from volunteer blood donors who had recovered from COVID-19. Collaborating institutions collected whole blood in K2EDTA tubes following their own protocols. For TCRbeta analysis, collaborator samples were shipped as frozen whole blood, as isolated PBMCs, or as DNA extracted from either sample type. A distance of 18 bases separates the germline ends of V and J, which lose 1 base and 6 bases respectively. The CDR3 starts with the cysteine, ends with the phenylalanine, and has 16 residues. CDR3 DNA only is kept here, 48 bases in frame from base 1. Based on the germline V gene (reference sequence), the CDR1 and CDR2 sequences are SGHNT and YYREEE.

The sample consisted of peripheral blood. This sequence originates from a woman in her 40s who had recovered from COVID-19. The chain is assembled from TRBV5-4 and TRBJ2-3, with TRBD1 tentatively as D gene (5 bases match). The CDR3 amino acid sequence is: CASSLSTAAFVDTQYF. Read as DNA, the sequence is TGTGCCAGCAGCTTGTCGACAGCAGCCTTCGTTGATACGCAGTATTTT.